This T cell receptor beta chain was profiled in a study of identical twins. On this clonotype itself: Compared with germline, one end of the junction differs, possibly owing to a read error.

The CDR3 runs 14 residues. TCRdb redid the calling of the 5' RACE reads with MiXCR, one entry per CDR3 protein. The sample includes about 240,000 distinct CDR3 sequences, more than 9% of them seen just once. The material sequenced was memory T cells sorted from blood. The rearrangement joins TRBV12-3 or TRBV12-4 to TRBJ1-4; perhaps TRBD1 as D (5 bases). This TCR derives from a man in his fifties in good health. In DNA form, the CDR3 reads TGTGCCTGCAGTCAGACCGGGACGGATGAAAAACTGTTTTTT. Protein: CACSQTGTDEKLFF.